This T cell receptor beta chain is drawn from a study of OX40 agonist ivuxolimab in advanced cancers. Method: immunoSEQ multiplex PCR; TCRdb's copy keeps in-frame clones and lacks some. This sample has some 63,000 clones, with roughly 84% found just once. Germline V gene sequence: CDR1 LGHNA, CDR2 YSLEER. The CDR3 is 14 amino acids. The germline V and J ends were trimmed by 0 bases and 3 bases, with 8 bases remaining between them. The rearrangement links TRBV4-3 to TRBJ2-5; possibly TRBD2 for D (6 bases). This specimen was CD4+ or CD8+ T cells sorted from blood, taken in a trial of the OX40 agonist ivuxolimab. This sequence was found in an adult with an advanced solid tumor such as melanoma, head and neck, liver or kidney cancer. In DNA, the CDR3 is TGCGCCAGCAGCCAAGACACTAGCAAAGAGACCCAGTACTTC. Its translation is CASSQDTSKETQYF.